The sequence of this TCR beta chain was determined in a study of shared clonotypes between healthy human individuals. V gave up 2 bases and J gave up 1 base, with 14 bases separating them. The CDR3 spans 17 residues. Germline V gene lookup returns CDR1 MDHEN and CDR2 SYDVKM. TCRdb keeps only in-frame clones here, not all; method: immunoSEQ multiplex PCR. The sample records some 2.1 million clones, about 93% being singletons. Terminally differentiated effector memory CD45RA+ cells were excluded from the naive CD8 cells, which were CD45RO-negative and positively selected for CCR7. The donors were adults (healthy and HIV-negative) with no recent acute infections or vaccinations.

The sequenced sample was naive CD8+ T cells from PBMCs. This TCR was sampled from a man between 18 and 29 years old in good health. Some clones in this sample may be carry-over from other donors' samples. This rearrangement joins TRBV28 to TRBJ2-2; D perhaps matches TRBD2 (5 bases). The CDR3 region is CASSLDMDWGNTGELFF. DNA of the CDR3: TGTGCCAGCAGTTTAGATATGGACTGGGGGAACACCGGGGAGCTGTTTTTT. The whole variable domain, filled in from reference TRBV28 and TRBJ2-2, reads DVKVTQSSRYLVKRTGEKVFLECVQDMDHENMFWYRQDPGLGLRLIYFSYDVKMKEKGDIPEGYSVSREKKERFSLILESASTNQTSMYLCASSLDMDWGNTGELFFGEGSRLTVL.